The subject of this entry is one TCR beta chain. Its antigen is not identified. This specimen belongs to a study of early T cells in non-severe SARS-CoV-2 infection. For the study at large: Whole-blood bulk RNA, unsorted, was sequenced, and chains were unpaired.

Unique molecular identifiers (one per individual cDNA molecule) were attached. One entry per CDR3 protein results from TCRdb running MiXCR on the 5' RACE reads. The data contain 75,000 to 100,000 distinct CDR3 sequences, about 14% of them singletons. Regarding the study as a whole: Lookups in VDJdb leaned toward anti-spike CD8 responses and missed private and CD4 specificities.

The origin of this receptor is an adult who was a healthcare worker with PCR-confirmed SARS-CoV-2 infection or an uninfected control (not recorded which). What was sequenced was whole blood.

CDR3 DNA: TGTGCCAGCAGCCAAGATGCCCTAGCGGGCACAGATACGCAGTATTTT. This translates into CASSQDALAGTDTQYF. The chain uses TRBV4-2 and TRBJ2-3, with 7 positions matching TRBD2. Germline CDR1 and CDR2: LGHNA and YNFKEQ. The junction had 4 bases not matched to a gene; V was cut back by 0 bases and J by 1 base. The CDR3 sequence is 16 residues long.